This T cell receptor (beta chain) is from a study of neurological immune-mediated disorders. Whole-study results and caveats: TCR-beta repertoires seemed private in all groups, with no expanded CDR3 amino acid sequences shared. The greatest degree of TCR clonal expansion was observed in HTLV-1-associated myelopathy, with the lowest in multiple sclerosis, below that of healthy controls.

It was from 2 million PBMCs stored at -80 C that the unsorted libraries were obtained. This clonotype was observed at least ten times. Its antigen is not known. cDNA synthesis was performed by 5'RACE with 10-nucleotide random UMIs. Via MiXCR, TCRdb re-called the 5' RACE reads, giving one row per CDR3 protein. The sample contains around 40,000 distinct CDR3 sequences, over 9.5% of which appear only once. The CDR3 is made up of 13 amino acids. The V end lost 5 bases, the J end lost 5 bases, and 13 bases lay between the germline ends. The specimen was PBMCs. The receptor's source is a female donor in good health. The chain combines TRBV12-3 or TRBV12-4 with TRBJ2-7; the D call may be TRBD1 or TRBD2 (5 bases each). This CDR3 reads CASSNWDGHEQYF. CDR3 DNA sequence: TGTGCCAGCAGTAACTGGGACGGGCACGAGCAGTACTTC.